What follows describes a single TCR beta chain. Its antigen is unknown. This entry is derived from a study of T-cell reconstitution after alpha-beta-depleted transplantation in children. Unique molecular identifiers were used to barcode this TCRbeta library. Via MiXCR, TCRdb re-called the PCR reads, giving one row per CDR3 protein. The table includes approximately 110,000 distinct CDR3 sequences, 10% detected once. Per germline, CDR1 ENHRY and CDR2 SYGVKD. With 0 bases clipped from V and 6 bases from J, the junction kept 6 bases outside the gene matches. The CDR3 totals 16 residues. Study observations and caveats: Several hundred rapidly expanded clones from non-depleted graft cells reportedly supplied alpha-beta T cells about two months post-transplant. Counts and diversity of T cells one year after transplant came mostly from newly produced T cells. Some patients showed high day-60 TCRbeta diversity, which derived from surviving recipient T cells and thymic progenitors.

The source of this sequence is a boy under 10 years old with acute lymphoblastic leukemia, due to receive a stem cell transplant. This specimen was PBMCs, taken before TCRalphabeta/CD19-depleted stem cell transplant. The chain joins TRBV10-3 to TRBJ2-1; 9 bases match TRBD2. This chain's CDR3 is CAISESTAGGPNEQFF. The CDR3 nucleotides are TGTGCCATCAGTGAGTCGACTGCGGGAGGGCCCAATGAGCAGTTCTTC.